This T cell receptor (beta chain) was recorded in a study of monozygotic twins with inflammatory bowel disease. Study findings and constraints: No repertoire similarity difference was seen between concordant and discordant twins; power was possibly limited.

For this clonotype: What it binds is not known.

This CDR3 is built from 16 residues. Germline V CDR1 and CDR2: DFQATT, SNEGSKA (reference sequence). Template switching appended UMIs that held a 6-nucleotide sample barcode. TCRdb reprocessed the 5' RACE reads and stores each CDR3 protein as one record, lacking DNA. This specimen shows around 370,000 distinct CDR3 sequences; the ten leading clones hold 2% to 3%. This receptor was identified in a human donor with ulcerative colitis or Crohn's disease, or a healthy co-twin of an affected twin (not recorded which). This rearrangement joins TRBV20-1 to TRBJ2-1; lacking DNA, the TRBD1 call made by TCRdb goes unchecked. Material for sequencing was blood. The CDR3 region is CSARDPTGRSSGEQFF.